This T cell receptor (beta chain) originates from a study of long-term antiretroviral therapy in people with HIV. The CDR3 runs to 17 residues. The germline V gene has CDR1 MDHEN and CDR2 SYDVKM. V trimming: 4 bases; J trimming: 7 bases; junction bases outside the gene matches: 14. immunoSEQ v3.0 was run at survey level. TCRdb's table, derived via immunoSEQ multiplex PCR, lists solely in-frame clones and lacks some. Found here are about 26,000 clones, around four fifths of them singletons; the top ten hold about 15%. Sequencing was performed on unsorted PBMCs, taken 2.9 years after starting antiretroviral therapy. The TCR comes from a man between 45 and 60 years old with HIV. This chain links TRBV28 with TRBJ2-1; 9 bases are a match to TRBD1. The CDR3 spells CASSSRAPGQGSNEQFF. The CDR3, as DNA: TGTGCCAGCAGTTCCAGAGCGCCGGGACAGGGAAGTAATGAGCAGTTCTTC.